This TCR beta chain is drawn from a study of monozygotic twins with inflammatory bowel disease. TCRdb re-called the 5' RACE reads, yielding one record per CDR3 amino acid sequence without DNA. In total, the table holds over 120,000 distinct CDR3 sequences. The germline V gene encodes CDR1 SGHTA and CDR2 FQGNSA. The CDR3 covers 17 residues. In the case of this clonotype: Its antigen is undetermined.

Study-wide points: The analysis did not separate different T cell subtypes.

Sequences were obtained from blood. The sequence was obtained from a human donor with ulcerative colitis or Crohn's disease, or a healthy co-twin of an affected twin (not recorded which). V gene TRBV7-2 combines with J gene TRBJ2-5; TCRdb selects TRBD1, and the lack of DNA leaves this call unchecked. CDR3 sequence: CASSLVRRAALPGTQYF.